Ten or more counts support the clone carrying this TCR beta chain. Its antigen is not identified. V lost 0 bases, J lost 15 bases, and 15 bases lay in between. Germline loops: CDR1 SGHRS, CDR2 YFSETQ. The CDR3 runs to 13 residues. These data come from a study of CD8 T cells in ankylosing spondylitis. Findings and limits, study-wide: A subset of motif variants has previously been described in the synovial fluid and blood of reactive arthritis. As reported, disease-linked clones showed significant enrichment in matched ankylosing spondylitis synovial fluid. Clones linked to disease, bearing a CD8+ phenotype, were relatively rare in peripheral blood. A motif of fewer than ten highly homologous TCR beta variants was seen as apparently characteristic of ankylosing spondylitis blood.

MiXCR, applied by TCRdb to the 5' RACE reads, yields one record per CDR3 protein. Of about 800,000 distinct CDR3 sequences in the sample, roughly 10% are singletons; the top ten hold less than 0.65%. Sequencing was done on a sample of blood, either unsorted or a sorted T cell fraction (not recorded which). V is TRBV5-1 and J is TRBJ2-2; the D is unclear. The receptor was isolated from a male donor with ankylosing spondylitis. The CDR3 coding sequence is TGCGCCAGCAGCTTGGAGAATTCGGGTATCGTGTTTTTT. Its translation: CASSLENSGIVFF.